Listed here are 7 T cell receptor beta chains from one sample, sequenced in a study of shared clonotypes between healthy human individuals. Here immunoSEQ multiplex PCR was the method, and the copy in TCRdb shows in-frame clones only, minus some. In the table there are fewer than 600,000 clones, roughly 80% of which are singletons. The specimen was PBMCs. These receptor sequences come from a woman between 40 and 50 years old in good health. Some clones in this sample may be carry-over from other donors' samples.

Worth noting for this clone: A far larger clone is one nucleotide away, so this likely arose from a read error. Distinct nucleotide sequences in the sample also encode this CDR3. The chain links TRBV4-2 to TRBJ1-4; no reliable D call. Germline V lookup: CDR1 LGHNA, CDR2 YNFKEQ. The CDR3 loop spans 15 amino acids. CDR3 sequence (DNA): TGTGCCAGCAGCCAAGTGGCTGGGGTGGGTGAAAAGCTGTTTTTT. This translates into CASSQVAGVGEKLFF.

The genes are TRBV6-1 and TRBJ2-3, with 12 bases fitting TRBD2. There are 16 residues in the CDR3. V was clipped by 4 bases and J by 2 bases; unmatched bases: 4. Germline V gene lookup returns CDR1 MNHNS and CDR2 SASEGT. CDR3 coding DNA: TGTGCCAGCAGTGTCCTAGCGGGAGGGGTCACAGATACGCAGTATTTT. It specifies CASSVLAGGVTDTQYF.

A word on this clone: This likely stems from a read error, as it lies one base from a far larger clone. The chain joins TRBV5-1 to TRBJ2-2, with a weak D call TRBD2 (6 bases). This CDR3 spans 13 amino acids. Germline V gene lookup returns CDR1 SGHRS and CDR2 YFSETQ. The CDR3 DNA sequence: TGCGCCAGCAGCCGATTATTTGGCGGGGAGCTGCTTTTT. Its protein product is CASSRLFGGELLF. Together with reference TRBV5-1 and TRBJ2-2, the CDR3 gives the full variable domain: KAGVTQTPRYLIKTRGQQVTLSCSPISGHRSVSWYQQTPGQGLQFLFEYFSETQRNKGNFPGRFSGRQFSNSRSEMNVSTLELGDSALYLCASSRLFGGELLFGEGSRLTVL.

This clone was recorded a few times. The rearrangement uses TRBV11-2 and TRBJ2-2, with a tentative D call TRBD1 (5 bases). The V gene's germline CDR1 is SGHAT and CDR2 FQNNGV. V lost 7 bases to trimming and J lost 6 bases, with 15 bases between them. The CDR3 is 14 amino acids. The CDR3 reads CASTDIRVPGELFF. DNA for the CDR3: TGTGCCAGCACCGATATCAGGGTTCCCGGGGAGCTGTTTTTT.

This clone was observed a handful of times. The CDR3 region is CASSSTLTASEQYF. Written as DNA, the CDR3 is TGTGCCAGCAGTTCCACGTTGACAGCCTCTGAGCAGTACTTC. V and J are TRBV6-5 and TRBJ2-7; tentatively, D is TRBD1 (5 bases). Trimming pared 4 bases from V and 7 bases from J, leaving 17 bases between. This CDR3 has 14 residues. Germline V CDR1 and CDR2: MNHEY, SVGAGI.

Of note for this clone: A read error is the likely source, as a far larger clone sits one nucleotide away. This chain connects TRBV28 to TRBJ1-5; D is unresolved. The CDR3 spans 16 residues. Trimming pared 6 bases from V and 0 bases from J, leaving 15 bases between. Germline CDR1 and CDR2: MDHEN and SYDVKM. CDR3 region: CASSTNVAFSNQPQHF. The DNA for the CDR3 is TGTGCCAGCAGCACAAACGTCGCCTTTAGCAATCAGCCCCAGCATTTT. Based on the CDR3 plus reference TRBV28 and TRBJ1-5, the full variable domain is DVKVTQSSRYLVKRTGEKVFLECVQDMDHENMFWYRQDPGLGLRLIYFSYDVKMKEKGDIPEGYSVSREKKERFSLILESASTNQTSMYLCASSTNVAFSNQPQHFGDGTRLSIL.

This chain joins TRBV19 and TRBJ1-5; D is possibly TRBD1 (6 bases). Germline V lookup: CDR1 LNHDA, CDR2 SQIVND (reference sequence). The CDR3 is made up of 15 amino acids. Trimming cost V 3 bases and J 6 bases, with 15 bases left between them. CDR3 coding DNA: TGTGCCAGTAGTATTTTGGCAGGGGATACTCAGCCCCAGCATTTT. It yields the protein CASSILAGDTQPQHF.